This TCR beta chain was retrieved from a study of blood T cell repertoires in COVID-19. About the study: Samples came from the United States, Italy and Spain, spanning acute and convalescent COVID-19.

Recruits, aged about 18 to 89 years, lived in 20 to 30 US areas. Clinical histories supplied by participants themselves formed the basis of cohort assignment. The CDR3 spans 18 residues. From germline, CDR1 is PRHDT and CDR2 FYEKMQ (reference sequence). J was trimmed by 0 bases and V by 2 bases; bases with no gene match: 4. Per the original data handling: Estimation of nucleated cell counts relied on the amplification of reference gene primers. Clones were read by immunoSEQ multiplex PCR, and TCRdb kept only the in-frame ones, dropping some. V and J calls and clone size come straight from that table; D and trimming were deduced from the DNA. The top ten hold 1% to 1.5% of the sample, which has some 170,000 clones, about 90% seen once.

The sequence was obtained from a human donor with acute COVID-19. The donor label of this sample is uncertain. The chain couples TRBV13 to TRBJ2-6; TRBD1 matches 10 bases. The sample taken for sequencing was PBMCs or T cells enriched from blood (not recorded which). In DNA, the CDR3 is TGTGCCAGCAGCTTAAGGGGACAGGGGCCCTCTGGGGCCAACGTCCTGACTTTC. It translates to CASSLRGQGPSGANVLTF.